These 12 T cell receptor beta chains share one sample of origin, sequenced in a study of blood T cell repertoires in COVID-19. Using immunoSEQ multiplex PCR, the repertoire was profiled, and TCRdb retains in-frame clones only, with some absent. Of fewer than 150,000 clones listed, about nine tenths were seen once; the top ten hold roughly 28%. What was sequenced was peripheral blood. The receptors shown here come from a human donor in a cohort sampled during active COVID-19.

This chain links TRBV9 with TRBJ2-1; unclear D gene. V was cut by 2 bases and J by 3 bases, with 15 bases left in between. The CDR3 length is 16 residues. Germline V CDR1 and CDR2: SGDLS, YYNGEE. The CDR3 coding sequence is TGTGCCAGCAGCGTGAAGGATGTGGGCTTCTACAATGAGCAGTTCTTC. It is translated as CASSVKDVGFYNEQFF.

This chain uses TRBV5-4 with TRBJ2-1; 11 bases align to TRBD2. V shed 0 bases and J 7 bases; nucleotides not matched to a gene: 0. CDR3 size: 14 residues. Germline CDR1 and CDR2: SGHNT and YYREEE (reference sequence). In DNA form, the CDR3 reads TGTGCCAGCAGCTTGGCTAGCGGGGGGAATGAGCAGTTCTTC. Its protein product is CASSLASGGNEQFF.

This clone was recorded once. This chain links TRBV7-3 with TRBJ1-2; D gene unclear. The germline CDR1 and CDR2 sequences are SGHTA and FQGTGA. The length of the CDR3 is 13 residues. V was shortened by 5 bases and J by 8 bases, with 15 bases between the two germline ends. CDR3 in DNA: TGTGCCAGCAGCCCAAACGGGGTCGAGGGCTACACCTTC. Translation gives CASSPNGVEGYTF.

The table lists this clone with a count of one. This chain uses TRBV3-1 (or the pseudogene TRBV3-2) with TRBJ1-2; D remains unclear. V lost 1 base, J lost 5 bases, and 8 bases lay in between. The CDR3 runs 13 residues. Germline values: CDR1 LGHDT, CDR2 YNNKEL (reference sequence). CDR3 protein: CASSQGQNYGYTF. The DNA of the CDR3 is TGTGCCAGCAGCCAAGGACAAAATTATGGCTACACCTTC.

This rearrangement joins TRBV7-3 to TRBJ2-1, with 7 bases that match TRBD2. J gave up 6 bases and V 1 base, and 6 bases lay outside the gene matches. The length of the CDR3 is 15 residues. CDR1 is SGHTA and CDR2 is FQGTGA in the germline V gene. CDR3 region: CASSLSTGGSNEQFF. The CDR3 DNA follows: TGTGCCAGCAGCTTAAGTACGGGGGGTTCCAATGAGCAGTTCTTC.

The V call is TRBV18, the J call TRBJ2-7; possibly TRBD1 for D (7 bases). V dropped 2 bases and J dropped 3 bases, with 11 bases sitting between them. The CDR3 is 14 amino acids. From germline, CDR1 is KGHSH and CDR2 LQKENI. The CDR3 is CASSPVQGGYEQYF. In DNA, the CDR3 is TGTGCCAGCTCACCAGTTCAGGGGGGCTACGAGCAGTACTTC.

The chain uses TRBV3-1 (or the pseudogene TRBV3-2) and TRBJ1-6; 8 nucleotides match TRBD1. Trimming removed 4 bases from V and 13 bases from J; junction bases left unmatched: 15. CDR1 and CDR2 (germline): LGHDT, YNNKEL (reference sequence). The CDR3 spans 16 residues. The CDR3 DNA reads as TGTGCCAGCAGCCCTTTGTTCCAGGGGGCCCCCTCGCCCCTCCACTTT. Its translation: CASSPLFQGAPSPLHF.

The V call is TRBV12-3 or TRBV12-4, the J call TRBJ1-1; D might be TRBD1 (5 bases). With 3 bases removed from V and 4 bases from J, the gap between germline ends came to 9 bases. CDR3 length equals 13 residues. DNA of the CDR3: TGTGCCAGCAGTTTCGGGGGGGGCACTGAAGCTTTCTTT. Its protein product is CASSFGGGTEAFF.

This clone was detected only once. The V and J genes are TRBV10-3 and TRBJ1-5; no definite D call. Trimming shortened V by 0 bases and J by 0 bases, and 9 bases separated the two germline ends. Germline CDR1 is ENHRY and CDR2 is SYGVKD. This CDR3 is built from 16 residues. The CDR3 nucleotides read TGTGCCATCAGTGAGTCGCAACGCGGTAGCAATCAGCCCCAGCATTTT. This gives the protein CAISESQRGSNQPQHF.

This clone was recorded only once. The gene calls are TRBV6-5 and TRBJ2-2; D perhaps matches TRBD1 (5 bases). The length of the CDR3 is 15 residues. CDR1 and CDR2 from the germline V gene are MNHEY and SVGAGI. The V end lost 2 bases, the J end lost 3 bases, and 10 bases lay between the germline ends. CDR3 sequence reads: CASSYGATYTGELFF. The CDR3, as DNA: TGTGCCAGCAGTTACGGGGCTACCTACACCGGGGAGCTGTTTTTT.

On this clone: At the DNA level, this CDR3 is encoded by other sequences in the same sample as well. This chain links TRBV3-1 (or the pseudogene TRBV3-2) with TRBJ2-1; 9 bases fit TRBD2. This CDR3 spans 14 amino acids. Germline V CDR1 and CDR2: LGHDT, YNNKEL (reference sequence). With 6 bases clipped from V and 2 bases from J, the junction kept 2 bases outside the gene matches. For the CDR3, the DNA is TGTGCCAGCAGTCGCGGGGGGGCCTACAATGAGCAGTTCTTC. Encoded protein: CASSRGGAYNEQFF.

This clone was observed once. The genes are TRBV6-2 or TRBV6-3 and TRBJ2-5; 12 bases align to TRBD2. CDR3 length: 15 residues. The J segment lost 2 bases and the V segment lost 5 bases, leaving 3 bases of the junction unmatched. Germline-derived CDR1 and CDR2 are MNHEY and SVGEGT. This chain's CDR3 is CASSRGTSGQETQYF. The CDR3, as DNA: TGTGCCAGCAGTAGAGGGACTAGCGGGCAAGAGACCCAGTACTTC.